Listed below are T cell receptor beta chains from one sample, sequenced in a study of cytomegalovirus exposure and HLA in healthy donors. TCRdb's copy holds only in-frame clones and misses some; the assay was immunoSEQ multiplex PCR. In the table there are 120,000 or so clones, about four fifths of which are singletons. The sample taken for sequencing was PBMCs. The receptors come from an older woman in good health and CMV-seropositive. CDR3s include the opening cysteine and the closing phenylalanine or tryptophan. A D gene is named only where the DNA matches it firmly. Clone size, where shown, is once, few, many, or a class for clones that have expanded.

>TRBJ2-7|TRBD2|.|TRBV4-2
CASSPEGGPHEQYF
TGTGCCAGCAGCCCTGAGGGAGGGCCCCACGAGCAGTACTTC
>TRBJ1-2|.|.|TRBV10-3
CAISNRSTNYGYTF
TGTGCCATCAGCAACAGATCCACTAACTATGGCTACACCTTC
>TRBJ1-2|TRBD1|few|TRBV6-6
CASTQPGQGENYGYTF
TGTGCCAGCACCCAACCCGGACAGGGGGAGAACTATGGCTACACCTTC
>TRBJ2-7|TRBD1|.|TRBV10-1
CASSPSSRQGLPHEQYF
TGCGCCAGCAGCCCAAGTTCAAGACAGGGATTACCCCACGAGCAGTACTTC
>TRBJ1-2|.|once|TRBV6-1
CASTNGQAYGYTF
TGTGCCAGCACTAACGGACAAGCCTATGGCTACACCTTC
>TRBJ2-6|.|.|TRBV30
CAWSVGYSGANVLTF
TGTGCCTGGAGTGTCGGTTACTCTGGGGCCAACGTCCTGACTTTC
>TRBJ1-1|.|.|TRBV5-1
CASSLAPRQAEAFF
TGCGCCAGCAGCTTGGCGCCAAGGCAGGCTGAAGCTTTCTTT
>TRBJ2-7|TRBD2|.|TRBV4-1
CASSQTRLAGGRSYEQYF
TGCGCCAGCAGCCAAACTCGACTAGCGGGAGGGCGGAGCTACGAGCAGTACTTC
>TRBJ2-1|TRBD2|.|TRBV7-9
CASSLEAGRNNEQFF
TGTGCCAGCAGCTTAGAAGCGGGGCGAAACAATGAGCAGTTCTTC
>TRBJ1-1|TRBD1|.|TRBV18
CASSRSTGGNTEAFF
TGTGCCAGCTCACGATCGACAGGGGGCAACACTGAAGCTTTCTTT
>TRBJ2-7|.|once|TRBV30
CAWSAGGYEQYF
TGTGCCTGGAGTGCCGGAGGATACGAGCAGTACTTC
>TRBJ2-7|.|.|TRBV14
CASSPTGTKIYEQYF
TGTGCCAGCAGCCCTACCGGGACAAAGATCTACGAGCAGTACTTC
>TRBJ2-1|.|.|TRBV7-9
CASSLMPRLQGNEQFF
TGTGCCAGCAGCTTAATGCCCCGTCTTCAGGGCAATGAGCAGTTCTTC
>TRBJ2-1|.|.|TRBV7-9
CASSHLRLGLRRFF
TGTGCCAGCAGCCATCTTAGATTGGGCCTCCGGCGGTTCTTC
>TRBJ1-2|.|.|TRBV7-9
CASKETRVHGYTF
TGTGCCAGCAAAGAAACGAGGGTTCATGGCTACACCTTC
>TRBJ2-4|.|.|TRBV23-1
CASSQCRASGRAGIAKNIQYF
TGCGCCAGCAGTCAATGTAGAGCCTCCGGACGAGCCGGGATAGCCAAAAACATTCAGTACTTC
>TRBJ2-6|TRBD2|few|TRBV7-2
CASRGGAYNVLTF
TGTGCCAGCAGGGGAGGGGCCTACAACGTCCTGACTTTC
>TRBJ1-2|TRBD1|.|TRBV19
CASSPKADRGYGYTF
TGTGCCAGTAGTCCTAAGGCGGACAGGGGCTATGGCTACACCTTC
>TRBJ1-2|.|.|TRBV6-1
CASRSESYGYTF
TGTGCCAGCAGATCGGAGAGCTATGGCTACACCTTC
>TRBJ2-3|TRBD2|.|TRBV7-3
CASSDGVSGRADTQYF
TGTGCCAGCAGCGATGGGGTCAGCGGGAGGGCAGATACGCAGTATTTT
>TRBJ2-3|.|.|TRBV7-9
CASSQVSGGNTQYF
TGTGCCAGCAGCCAAGTCTCAGGGGGGAATACGCAGTATTTT
>TRBJ2-7|.|.|TRBV4-2
CASSQVGQSYEQYF
TGTGCCAGCAGCCAAGTAGGACAGAGCTACGAGCAGTACTTC
>TRBJ1-1|TRBD1|.|TRBV11-2
CASSSGQGLTEAFF
TGTGCCAGCAGCTCGGGACAGGGGCTCACTGAAGCTTTCTTT
>TRBJ1-2|.|.|TRBV21-1
CASSKRRHITNYGYTF
TGTGCCAGCAGCAAAAGAAGACATATCACTAACTATGGCTACACCTTC
>TRBJ1-5|TRBD1|.|TRBV2
CASSEGQGQPQHF
TGTGCCAGCAGTGAGGGACAGGGTCAGCCCCAGCATTTT
>TRBJ2-7|.|.|TRBV27
CASSLISGHEQYF
TGTGCCAGCAGTTTAATTTCCGGTCACGAGCAGTACTTC
>TRBJ2-3|TRBD1|.|TRBV18
CASSPMDRAIADTQYF
TGTGCCAGCTCACCCATGGACAGGGCGATAGCTGATACGCAGTATTTT
>TRBJ1-3|.|.|TRBV18
CASSPNDSSGNTIYF
TGTGCCAGCTCACCAAACGACAGCTCTGGAAACACCATATATTTT
>TRBJ2-1|TRBD2|.|TRBV6-5
CASSYGREVFNEQFF
TGTGCCAGCAGTTACGGGCGGGAGGTTTTTAATGAGCAGTTCTTC